Presented here are 24 T cell receptor beta chains from one specimen sequenced in a study of blood T cell repertoires in COVID-19. TCRdb's table, derived via immunoSEQ multiplex PCR, lists solely in-frame clones and lacks some. The data show about 440,000 clones, with around 89% seen just once and around 12% held by the top ten. Sequenced: peripheral blood. These receptors originate from a woman in her 50s with COVID-19, enrolled during active disease.

The chain has TRBV3-1 (or the pseudogene TRBV3-2) and TRBJ1-4; D is unclear. V was shortened by 4 bases and J by 7 bases, with 16 bases between the two germline ends. Germline V lookup: CDR1 LGHDT, CDR2 YNNKEL (reference sequence). The CDR3 has 15 amino acids. The CDR3 sequence: CASSPTRGSGEKLFF. DNA for the CDR3: TGTGCCAGCAGCCCAACCCGGGGTAGTGGTGAAAAACTGTTTTTT.

Here the CDR3 reads CASSMDSGSYEQYF. CDR3 DNA: TGTGCCAGCAGCATGGACAGCGGCTCCTACGAGCAGTACTTC. The genes are TRBV4-2 and TRBJ2-7, with TRBD1 as a possible D gene (6 bases). V lost 5 bases, J lost 0 bases, and 11 bases lay in between. In germline, CDR1 is LGHNA, CDR2 YNFKEQ. The CDR3 is 14 amino acids.

There are a few counts of this clone. This chain connects TRBV19 to TRBJ2-5, with 9 bases matching TRBD1. CDR3 length: 16 residues. CDR1 and CDR2 from the germline V gene are LNHDA and SQIVND (reference sequence). V lost 1 base and J lost 4; bases outside the gene matches: 7. Written as DNA, the CDR3 is TGTGCCAGTAGTATAGCGCCGGGACAGGGAGGAGAGACCCAGTACTTC. It translates to CASSIAPGQGGETQYF.

J is TRBJ1-2 and V is TRBV25-1, with 8 bases aligning to TRBD1. Germline assignment: CDR1 MGHDK and CDR2 SYGVNS. With 8 bases clipped from V and 4 bases from J, the junction kept 15 bases outside the gene matches. The CDR3 extends over 16 amino acids. CDR3 in amino acids: CASFGPRDRTIYGYTF. The CDR3 DNA is TGTGCCAGCTTCGGGCCCCGGGACAGGACCATCTATGGCTACACCTTC.

The chain couples TRBV6-1 to TRBJ1-1, with D uncertain. The germline CDR1 and CDR2 sequences are MNHNS and SASEGT. V dropped 3 bases and J dropped 10 bases, with 9 bases sitting between them. This CDR3 comprises 11 residues. The CDR3 loop is CASSEAARAFF. The CDR3 bases are TGTGCCAGCAGTGAGGCGGCGAGAGCTTTCTTT.

The chain carries TRBV5-6 and TRBJ1-1, with a tentative D call TRBD1 (5 bases). Between the trimmed V and J ends, which lost 0 bases and 5 bases, there was a span of 5 bases. CDR1 is SGHDT and CDR2 is YYEEEE in the germline V gene. This CDR3 comprises 12 residues. In nucleotides, the CDR3 is TGTGCCAGCAGCTTGGGACAGACTGAAGCTTTCTTT. This gives the protein CASSLGQTEAFF.

The chain combines TRBV28 with TRBJ2-2; D may be TRBD2 (5 bases). The ends were cut back, 6 bases at V and 0 bases at J, with 14 bases in the middle. This CDR3 has 16 residues. Germline V gene lookup returns CDR1 MDHEN and CDR2 SYDVKM. The CDR3 sequence is CASRPRGTANTGELFF. The CDR3 DNA follows: TGTGCCAGCAGGCCTCGGGGAACAGCGAACACCGGGGAGCTGTTTTTT.

Comment on this clone: The sample contains more than one DNA sequence encoding this CDR3. The gene calls are TRBV2 and TRBJ2-7, with D tentatively TRBD2 (6 bases). CDR3 length: 11 amino acids. With 6 bases removed from V and 4 bases from J, the gap between germline ends came to 7 bases. Looked up from germline, CDR1 is SNHLY and CDR2 is FYNNEI. Here the CDR3 reads CASSGGYEQYF. The CDR3 DNA is TGTGCCAGCAGCGGGGGTTACGAGCAGTACTTC.

The CDR3 sequence is CASTLHGEDTEAFF. DNA for the CDR3: TGTGCCAGCACTCTACACGGGGAGGACACTGAAGCTTTCTTT. The chain employs TRBV6-5 and TRBJ1-1; D not certain. V shed 7 bases and J shed 3 bases, with 15 bases lying between them. From germline, CDR1 is MNHEY and CDR2 SVGAGI. The CDR3 has 14 residues.

This chain uses TRBV7-8 with TRBJ1-1; D unclear. V lost 0 bases to trimming and J lost 8 bases, with 10 bases between them. The length of the CDR3 is 13 residues. CDR1 and CDR2 (germline): SGHVS, FQNEAQ. CDR3 residues: CASSLALGREAFF. CDR3 bases: TGTGCCAGCAGCTTAGCGCTGGGCAGAGAAGCTTTCTTT.

The genes are TRBV7-3 and TRBJ2-1; 9 bases map to TRBD2. Germline-derived CDR1 and CDR2 are SGHTA and FQGTGA. Unmatched junction bases numbered 6, after V lost 5 bases and J lost 7 bases. The CDR3 sequence is 14 residues long. For the CDR3, the DNA is TGTGCCAGCAGCCCAGCGGGGGGTTTAAATGAGCAGTTCTTC. Residues: CASSPAGGLNEQFF.

This clone has more than one count but fewer than ten. This sequence joins TRBV10-1 and TRBJ1-1; the match to TRBD1 covers 7 bases. The CDR3 length is 15 residues. CDR1 and CDR2 (germline): WNHNN, SYGVQD (reference sequence). The ends lost 4 bases at V and 5 bases at J; junction bases unmatched: 10. The DNA of the CDR3 is TGCGCCAGCAGTGCCCGCCGACAGGGAGGTACTGAAGCTTTCTTT. It specifies CASSARRQGGTEAFF.

This chain connects TRBV30 to TRBJ2-1, with unresolved D. V was clipped by 5 bases and J by 5 bases, with 13 bases between them. This CDR3 contains 13 residues. Germline CDR1 GTSNPN, CDR2 SVGIG (reference sequence). The CDR3 nucleotides are TGTGCCTGGGGGCAAGTTACGAACAATGAGCAGTTCTTC. It encodes CAWGQVTNNEQFF.

The chain couples TRBV24-1 to TRBJ1-1; tentatively, D is TRBD1 (6 bases). The CDR3 loop spans 13 amino acids. V gave up 12 bases and J gave up 7 bases, with 20 bases separating them. The germline gives CDR1 KGHDR, CDR2 SFDVKD. The CDR3 spells CASQGGARDEAFF. The CDR3 DNA follows: TGTGCCTCCCAAGGGGGGGCTCGCGATGAAGCTTTCTTT.

The chain uses TRBV29-1 and TRBJ1-3; D perhaps matches TRBD1 (6 bases). The CDR3 totals 14 residues. The germline V gene has CDR1 SQVTM and CDR2 ANQGSEA. Trimming took off 2 bases at V and 2 bases at J, with 10 bases between the two ends. The CDR3 here is CSVEYRETGNTIYF. The CDR3 coding sequence is TGCAGCGTTGAATACAGGGAAACTGGAAACACCATATATTTT.

The rearrangement joins TRBV27 to TRBJ2-3, with 10 bases identical to TRBD1. Germline V CDR1 and CDR2: MNHEY, SMNVEV (reference sequence). With 3 bases clipped from V and 6 bases from J, the junction kept 6 bases outside the gene matches. This CDR3 has 15 residues. As DNA, the CDR3 is TGTGCCAGCAGTTTTTCCGGGACAGGGGTGGATACGCAGTATTTT. Protein: CASSFSGTGVDTQYF.

This clone was picked up a small number of times. The chain links TRBV29-1 to TRBJ2-7; D gene uncertain. The V end lost 2 bases, the J end lost 2 bases, and 4 bases lay between the germline ends. This CDR3 has 11 residues. Per germline, CDR1 SQVTM and CDR2 ANQGSEA. In DNA form, the CDR3 reads TGCAGCGTTGAAATCGCCTACGAGCAGTACTTC. Protein: CSVEIAYEQYF.

V usage is TRBV7-2 and J usage is TRBJ1-3; 8 bases map to TRBD1. Losses at the gene ends were 5 bases for V and 4 bases for J; bases not matched to a gene: 10. This CDR3 has 16 residues. Germline V gene data show CDR1 as SGHTA and CDR2 as FQGNSA. The CDR3 sequence: CASSAIGQGTGNTIYF. The DNA of the CDR3 is TGTGCCAGCAGCGCAATAGGACAGGGCACAGGAAACACCATATATTTT.

This chain joins TRBV7-7 and TRBJ1-5; D unclear. This CDR3 is built from 15 residues. The V and J ends lost 9 bases and 2 bases respectively, with 17 bases between them. Per germline, CDR1 SSHAT and CDR2 FNYEAQ (reference sequence). CDR3: CARRRSEGGNQPQHF. CDR3 coding DNA: TGTGCCAGGCGAAGGAGCGAAGGTGGCAATCAGCCCCAGCATTTT.

Note on this clone: The sample contains more than one DNA sequence encoding this CDR3. CDR3 nucleotides: TGTGCCAGCAGCCGTACAGGGGGGAACACTGAAGCTTTCTTT. It is translated as CASSRTGGNTEAFF. This chain joins TRBV6-5 and TRBJ1-1, with TRBD1 matching over 8 bases. This CDR3 region has 14 residues. The V and J ends lost 6 bases and 1 base, in that order; junction bases with no gene match: 4. CDR1 and CDR2 from the germline V gene are MNHEY and SVGAGI.

The chain links TRBV5-1 to TRBJ2-3; TRBD2 agrees at 10 bases. J lost 4 bases, V lost 4 bases, and 6 bases had no gene match. The CDR3 totals 15 residues. Germline CDR1 is SGHRS and CDR2 is YFSETQ. The DNA for the CDR3 is TGCGCCAGCAGCAAAAGCGGGGGGGCGTCAGATACGCAGTATTTT. Translating gives CASSKSGGASDTQYF.

The chain is built from TRBV29-1 and TRBJ1-2; D is perhaps TRBD1 (5 bases). Germline CDR1 is SQVTM and CDR2 is ANQGSEA. This CDR3 is built from 13 residues. With 3 bases removed from V and 3 bases from J, the gap between germline ends came to 11 bases. CDR3 DNA: TGCAGCGTTGATTTAGGGACTGACTATGGCTACACCTTC. This encodes CSVDLGTDYGYTF.

The count of this clone is one. V is TRBV27 and J is TRBJ2-7, with 10 nucleotides matching TRBD2. The trim removed 7 bases at V and 3 bases at J, leaving 6 bases unmatched. The germline CDR1 and CDR2 sequences are MNHEY and SMNVEV (reference sequence). This CDR3 is 14 amino acids long. This CDR3 reads CASMPSGGFYEQYF. CDR3 coding DNA: TGTGCCAGCATGCCTAGCGGGGGATTCTACGAGCAGTACTTC.

This clone came up once. This chain links TRBV6-5 with TRBJ1-2; a possible D gene is TRBD1 (6 bases). Germline V CDR1 and CDR2: MNHEY, SVGAGI. V was trimmed by 11 bases and J by 3 bases, leaving 16 bases between them. The CDR3 loop spans 13 amino acids. For the CDR3, the DNA is TGTGCCGCAACAGGGAACTTCTACTATGGCTACACCTTC. The encoded protein is CAATGNFYYGYTF.